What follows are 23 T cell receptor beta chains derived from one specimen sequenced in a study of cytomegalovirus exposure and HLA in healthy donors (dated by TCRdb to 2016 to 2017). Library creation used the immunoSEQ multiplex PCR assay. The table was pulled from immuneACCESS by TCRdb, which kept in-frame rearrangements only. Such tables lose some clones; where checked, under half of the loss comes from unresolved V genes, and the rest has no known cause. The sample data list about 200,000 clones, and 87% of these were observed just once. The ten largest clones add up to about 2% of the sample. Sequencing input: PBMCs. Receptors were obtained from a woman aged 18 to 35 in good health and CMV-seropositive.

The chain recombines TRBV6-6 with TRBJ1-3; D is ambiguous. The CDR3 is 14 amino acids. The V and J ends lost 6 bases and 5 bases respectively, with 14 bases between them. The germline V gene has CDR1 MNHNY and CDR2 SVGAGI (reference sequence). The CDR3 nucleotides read TGTGCCAGCAGCCCCTCCGACACAAGAAACACCATATATTTT. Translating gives CASSPSDTRNTIYF.

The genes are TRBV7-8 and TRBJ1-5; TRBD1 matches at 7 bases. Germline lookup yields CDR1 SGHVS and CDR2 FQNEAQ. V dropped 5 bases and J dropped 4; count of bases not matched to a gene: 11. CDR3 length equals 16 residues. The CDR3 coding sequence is TGTGCCAGCAGCCCGCGACAGGGAGGCTTTAATCAGCCCCAGCATTTT. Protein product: CASSPRQGGFNQPQHF.

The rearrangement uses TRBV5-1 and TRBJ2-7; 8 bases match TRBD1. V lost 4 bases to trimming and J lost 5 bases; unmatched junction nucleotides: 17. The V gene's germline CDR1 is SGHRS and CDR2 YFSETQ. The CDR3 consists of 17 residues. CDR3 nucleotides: TGCGCCAGCAGCAGCGAAGTTCTTACCGGGACAGGTAACGAGCAGTACTTC. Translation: CASSSEVLTGTGNEQYF.

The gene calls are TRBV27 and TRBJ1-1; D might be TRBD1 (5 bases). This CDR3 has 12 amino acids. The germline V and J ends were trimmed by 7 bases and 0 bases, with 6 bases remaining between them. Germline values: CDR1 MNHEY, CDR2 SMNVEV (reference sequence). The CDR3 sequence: CASKTVNTEAFF. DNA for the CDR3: TGTGCCAGCAAGACAGTGAACACTGAAGCTTTCTTT.

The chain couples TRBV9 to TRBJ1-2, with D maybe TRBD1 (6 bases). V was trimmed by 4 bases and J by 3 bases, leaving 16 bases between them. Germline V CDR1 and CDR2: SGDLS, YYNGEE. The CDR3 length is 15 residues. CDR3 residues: CASSPIRGAYYGYTF. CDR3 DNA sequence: TGTGCCAGCAGCCCTATCAGGGGCGCGTACTATGGCTACACCTTC.

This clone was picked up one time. The CDR3 nucleotides read TGTGCCAGCAAGGTCCGGGACAGGGGCAATCAGCCCCAGCATTTT. Protein: CASKVRDRGNQPQHF. The genes are TRBV6-1 and TRBJ1-5, with 9 positions matching TRBD1. The V gene's germline CDR1 is MNHNS and CDR2 SASEGT. The CDR3 is 15 amino acids. The junction had 6 bases not matched to a gene; V was cut back by 7 bases and J by 2 bases.

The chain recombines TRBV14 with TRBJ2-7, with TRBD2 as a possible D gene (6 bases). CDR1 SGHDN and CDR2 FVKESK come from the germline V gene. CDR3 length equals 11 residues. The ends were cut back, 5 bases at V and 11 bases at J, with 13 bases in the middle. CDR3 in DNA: TGTGCCAGCAGCATGAGCGGAGGGAAGTACTTC. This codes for CASSMSGGKYF.

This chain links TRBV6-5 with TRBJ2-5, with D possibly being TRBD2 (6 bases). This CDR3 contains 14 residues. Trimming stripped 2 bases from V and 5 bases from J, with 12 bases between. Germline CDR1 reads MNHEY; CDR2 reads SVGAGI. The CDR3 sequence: CASSYRGGGETQYF. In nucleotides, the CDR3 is TGTGCCAGCAGTTACAGGGGAGGCGGGGAGACCCAGTACTTC.

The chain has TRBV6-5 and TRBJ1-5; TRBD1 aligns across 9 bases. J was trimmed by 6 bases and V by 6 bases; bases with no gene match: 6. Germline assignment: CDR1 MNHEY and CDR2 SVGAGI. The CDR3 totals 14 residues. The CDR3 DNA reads TGTGCCAGCAGGCCACAGGGGGCAGGTCAGCCCCAGCATTTT. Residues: CASRPQGAGQPQHF.

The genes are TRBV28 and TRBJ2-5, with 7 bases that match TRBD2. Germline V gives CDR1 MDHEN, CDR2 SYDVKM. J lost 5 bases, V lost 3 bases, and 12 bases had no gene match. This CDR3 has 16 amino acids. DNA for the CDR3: TGTGCCAGCAGTTTGAGGTTTGCGGGAGAGCGGGAGACCCAGTACTTC. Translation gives CASSLRFAGERETQYF.

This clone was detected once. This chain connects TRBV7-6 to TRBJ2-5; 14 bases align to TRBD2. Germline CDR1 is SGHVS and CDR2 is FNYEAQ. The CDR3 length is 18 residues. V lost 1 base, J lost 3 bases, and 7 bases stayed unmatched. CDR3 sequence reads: CASSLEGRLAGGEETQYF. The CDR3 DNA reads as TGTGCCAGCAGCTTAGAGGGCCGACTAGCGGGAGGGGAAGAGACCCAGTACTTC.

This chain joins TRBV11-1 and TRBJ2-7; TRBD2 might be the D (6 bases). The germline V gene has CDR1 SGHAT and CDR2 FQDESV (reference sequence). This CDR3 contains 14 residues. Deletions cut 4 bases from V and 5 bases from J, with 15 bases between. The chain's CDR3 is CASSWREGLNEQYF. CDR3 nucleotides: TGTGCCAGCAGCTGGCGGGAAGGTTTGAACGAGCAGTACTTC.

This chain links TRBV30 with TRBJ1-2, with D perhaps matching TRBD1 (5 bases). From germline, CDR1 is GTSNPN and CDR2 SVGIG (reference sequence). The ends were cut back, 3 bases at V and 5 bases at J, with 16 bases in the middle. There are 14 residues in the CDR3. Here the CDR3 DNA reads TGTGCCTGGAGCCGCCGGGCCGCAGGGTATGGCTACACCTTC. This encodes CAWSRRAAGYGYTF.

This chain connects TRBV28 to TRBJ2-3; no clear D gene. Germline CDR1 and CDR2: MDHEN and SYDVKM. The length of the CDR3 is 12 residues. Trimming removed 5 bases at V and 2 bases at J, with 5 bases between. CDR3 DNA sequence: TGTGCCAGCAGTCTAACCACAGATACGCAGTATTTT. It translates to CASSLTTDTQYF.

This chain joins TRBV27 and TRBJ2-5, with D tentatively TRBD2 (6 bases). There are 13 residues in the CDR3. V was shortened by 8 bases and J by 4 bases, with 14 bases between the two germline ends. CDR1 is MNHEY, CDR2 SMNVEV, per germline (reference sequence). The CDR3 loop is CASRRSSAETQYF. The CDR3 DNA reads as TGTGCCAGCCGTCGGTCTAGCGCAGAGACCCAGTACTTC.

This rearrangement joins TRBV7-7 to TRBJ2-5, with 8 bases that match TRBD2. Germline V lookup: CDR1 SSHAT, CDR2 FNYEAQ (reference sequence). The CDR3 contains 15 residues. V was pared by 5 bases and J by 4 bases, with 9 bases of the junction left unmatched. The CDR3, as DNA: TGTGCCAGCAGCCTGGGGACTAGAGGTGCAGAGACCCAGTACTTC. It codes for CASSLGTRGAETQYF.

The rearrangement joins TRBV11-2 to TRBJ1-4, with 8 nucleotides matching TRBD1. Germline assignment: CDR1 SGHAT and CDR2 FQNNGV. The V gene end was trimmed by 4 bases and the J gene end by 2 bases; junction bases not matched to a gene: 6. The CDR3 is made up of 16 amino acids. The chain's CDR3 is CASSYTGGFTNEKLFF. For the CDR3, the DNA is TGTGCCAGCAGCTATACAGGGGGATTTACTAATGAAAAACTGTTTTTT. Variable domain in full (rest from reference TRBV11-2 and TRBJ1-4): EAGVAQSPRYKIIEKRQSVAFWCNPISGHATLYWYQQILGQGPKLLIQFQNNGVVDDSQLPKDRFSAERLKGVDSTLKIQPAKLEDSAVYLCASSYTGGFTNEKLFFGSGTQLSVL.

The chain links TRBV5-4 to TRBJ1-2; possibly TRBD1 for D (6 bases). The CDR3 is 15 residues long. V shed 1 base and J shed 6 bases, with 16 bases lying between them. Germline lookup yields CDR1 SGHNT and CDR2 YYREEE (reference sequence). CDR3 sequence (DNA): TGTGCCAGCAGCTTGCCCCGACAGGCTTTTAATGGCTACACCTTC. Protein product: CASSLPRQAFNGYTF.

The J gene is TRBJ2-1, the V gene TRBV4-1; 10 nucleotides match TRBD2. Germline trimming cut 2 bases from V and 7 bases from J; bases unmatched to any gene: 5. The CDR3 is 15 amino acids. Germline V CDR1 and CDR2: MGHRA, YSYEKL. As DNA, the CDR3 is TGCGCCAGCAGCCAATTAGCGGGAGGAACGAATGAGCAGTTCTTC. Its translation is CASSQLAGGTNEQFF.

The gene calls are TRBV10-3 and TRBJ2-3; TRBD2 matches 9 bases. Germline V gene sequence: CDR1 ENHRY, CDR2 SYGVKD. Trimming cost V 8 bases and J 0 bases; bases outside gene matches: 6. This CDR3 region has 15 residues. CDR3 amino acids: CAIRERGESTDTQYF. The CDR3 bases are TGTGCCATCCGGGAGCGGGGGGAAAGCACAGATACGCAGTATTTT.

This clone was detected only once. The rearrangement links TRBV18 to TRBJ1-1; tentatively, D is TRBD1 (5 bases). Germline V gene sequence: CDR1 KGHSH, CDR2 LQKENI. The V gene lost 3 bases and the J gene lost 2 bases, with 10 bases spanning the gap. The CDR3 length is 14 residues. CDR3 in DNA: TGTGCCAGCTCACCGCTGACAGCCAACACTGAAGCTTTCTTT. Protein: CASSPLTANTEAFF.

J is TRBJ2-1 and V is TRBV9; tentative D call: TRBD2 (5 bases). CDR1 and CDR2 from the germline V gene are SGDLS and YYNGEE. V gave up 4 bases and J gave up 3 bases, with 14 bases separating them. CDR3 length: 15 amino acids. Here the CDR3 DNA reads TGTGCCAGCAGCCCCGCGGGCCTCGGCTACAATGAGCAGTTCTTC. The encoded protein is CASSPAGLGYNEQFF. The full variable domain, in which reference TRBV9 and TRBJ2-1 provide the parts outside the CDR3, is DSGVTQTPKHLITATGQRVTLRCSPRSGDLSVYWYQQSLDQGLQFLIQYYNGEERAKGNILERFSAQQFPDLHSELNLSSLELGDSALYFCASSPAGLGYNEQFFGPGTRLTVL.

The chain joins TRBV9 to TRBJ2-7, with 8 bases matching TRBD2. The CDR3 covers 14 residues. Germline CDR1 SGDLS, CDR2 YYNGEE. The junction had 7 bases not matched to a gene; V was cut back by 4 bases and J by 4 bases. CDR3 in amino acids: CASSITAGAYEQYF. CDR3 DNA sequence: TGTGCCAGCAGCATAACAGCGGGAGCTTACGAGCAGTACTTC.